This entry lists 7 T cell receptor beta chains sequenced from one sample in a study of blood T cells in healthy people across ages. PCR was performed a second time for about 7 to 12 cycles using a sample-barcoded 5' primer and a J-beta primer mix. From the 5' RACE reads, TCRdb called clonotypes with MiXCR, one entry per CDR3 protein. This table has nearly 800,000 distinct CDR3 sequences, approximately 25% appearing once. The data were also submitted as part of a second study, on T cells of mothers and their children.

Sequencing was performed on blood. Receptor source: a boy aged 5 to 17 in good health.

This chain joins TRBV7-6 and TRBJ2-1; D gene ambiguous. CDR1 and CDR2 (germline): SGHVS, FNYEAQ. Trimming removed 5 bases at V and 0 bases at J, with 11 bases between. This CDR3 has 15 amino acids. CDR3 residues: CASSTGPSSYNEQFF. The CDR3 DNA is TGTGCCAGCAGCACCGGACCGAGCTCCTACAATGAGCAGTTCTTC.

The chain links TRBV6-6 to TRBJ1-5; D is unresolved. This CDR3 is built from 12 residues. Germline V gene sequence: CDR1 MNHNY, CDR2 SVGAGI (reference sequence). Trimming pared 8 bases from V and 5 bases from J, leaving 10 bases between. In nucleotides, the CDR3 is TGTGCCAGCGCTGGTTGGGATCAGCCCCAGCATTTT. Translated: CASAGWDQPQHF.

In its sample, this clonotype was seen a few times. The V call is TRBV7-3, the J call TRBJ2-5, with TRBD2 identical over 7 bases. With the DNA end fitting TRBJ2-7 better, the J assignment may be wrong. Germline V CDR1 and CDR2: SGHTA, FQGTGA. There are 13 residues in the CDR3. CDR3 amino acids: CASSLGDYSEQYF. DNA for the CDR3: TGTGCCAGCAGCTTGGGGGACTACTCCGAGCAGTACTTC.

Details on this clonotype: A read error may account for a junction end that differs from germline. The chain is built from TRBV6-2 or TRBV6-3 and TRBJ2-5; 12 bases are a match to TRBD2. Germline V gives CDR1 MNHEY, CDR2 SVGEGT. This CDR3 is built from 15 residues. The CDR3 is CASVATSGSLETQYF. Written as DNA, the CDR3 is TGTGCCAGCGTCGCGACTAGCGGGAGTCTGGAGACCCAGTACTTT.

This clonotype was found a few times. The V gene is TRBV9, the J gene TRBJ2-5; 7 bases are shared with TRBD1. Per the germline V gene, CDR1 is SGDLS and CDR2 is YYNGEE. V was pared by 3 bases and J by 1 base, with 3 bases of the junction left unmatched. CDR3 length: 14 residues. CDR3 nucleotides: TGTGCCAGCAGCGCACAGGGGATCCAAGAGACCCAGTACTTC. Translation: CASSAQGIQETQYF.

This clonotype has more than one count but fewer than ten. The chain carries TRBV21-1 and TRBJ2-1; the table gives TRBD1 as D, unverified against the DNA. TRBV21-1 is given as a pseudogene. CDR3 length: 16 amino acids. The CDR3 DNA follows: TGTGCCAGCAGCGCTCAACGACAGGGGGCGGGGAATGAGCAGTTCTTC. It yields the protein CASSAQRQGAGNEQFF.

This clonotype showed up just a few times. The chain is built from TRBV15 and TRBJ1-2; TRBD1 matches at 11 bases. CDR1 and CDR2 from the germline V gene are LNHNV and YYDKDF (reference sequence). V trimming: 3 bases; J trimming: 4 bases; junction bases outside the gene matches: 7. The CDR3 sequence is 16 residues long. Here the CDR3 reads CATSRPDRGRFYGYTF. CDR3 nucleotides: TGTGCCACCAGCAGGCCGGACAGGGGGCGCTTCTATGGCTACACCTTC.